This is a list of T cell receptor beta chains from one sample in a study of cytomegalovirus exposure and HLA in healthy donors. The repertoire was sequenced with immunoSEQ multiplex PCR; TCRdb's copy has only in-frame clones and lacks some. This sample lists roughly 39,000 clones; its ten largest clones have roughly 3.3%. Input material: PBMCs. The origin of the receptors is a woman aged 25 to 39 in good health and CMV-seropositive. CDR3s include the opening cysteine and the closing phenylalanine or tryptophan. D genes are given only for firm matches. The size field is filled for only some rows; it gives once, few, many or a size class.

abundance: NA; v_gene: TRBV28; j_gene: TRBJ1-2; d_gene: NA; CDR3nt: TGTGCCAGCAGTTTCGGGGGTAACTATGGCTACACCTTC; CDR3aa: CASSFGGNYGYTF
abundance: NA; v_gene: TRBV7-2; j_gene: TRBJ1-5; d_gene: TRBD1; CDR3nt: TGTGCCAGCAGCTACGGACAGGGAAGTCAGCCCCAGCATTTT; CDR3aa: CASSYGQGSQPQHF
abundance: NA; v_gene: TRBV4-1; j_gene: TRBJ2-7; d_gene: NA; CDR3nt: TGCGCCAGCAGTCCAAGCCTTACAGGGTTGTCCTACGAGCAGTACTTC; CDR3aa: CASSPSLTGLSYEQYF
abundance: NA; v_gene: TRBV7-6; j_gene: TRBJ2-1; d_gene: TRBD2; CDR3nt: TGTGCCAGCAGCTTAGCGCCCAGCGGGGGGGACAATGAGCAGTTCTTC; CDR3aa: CASSLAPSGGDNEQFF
abundance: NA; v_gene: TRBV25-1; j_gene: TRBJ1-1; d_gene: NA; CDR3nt: TGTGCCAGCAGTGAATGGGGCAGGGCAGCTTTCTTT; CDR3aa: CASSEWGRAAFF
abundance: NA; v_gene: TRBV6-5; j_gene: TRBJ1-2; d_gene: NA; CDR3nt: TGTGCCGCGGGTCCGGGCTATGGCTACACCTTC; CDR3aa: CAAGPGYGYTF
abundance: NA; v_gene: TRBV29-1; j_gene: TRBJ2-1; d_gene: NA; CDR3nt: TGCAGCGTTGGGGCACCCCCCGTCCACAATGAGCAGTTCTTC; CDR3aa: CSVGAPPVHNEQFF
abundance: NA; v_gene: TRBV28; j_gene: TRBJ2-7; d_gene: TRBD1; CDR3nt: TGTGCCAGCAGTATAAGGGACAGACTATACGAGCAGTACTTC; CDR3aa: CASSIRDRLYEQYF
abundance: NA; v_gene: TRBV10-3; j_gene: TRBJ2-1; d_gene: TRBD2; CDR3nt: TGTGCCATCAGACCGGGACTAGCAGATGATGAGCAGTTCTTC; CDR3aa: CAIRPGLADDEQFF
abundance: NA; v_gene: TRBV30; j_gene: TRBJ1-4; d_gene: TRBD1; CDR3nt: TGTGCCTGGAACGGACAGGTCTCAAATGAAAAACTGTTTTTT; CDR3aa: CAWNGQVSNEKLFF
abundance: NA; v_gene: TRBV9; j_gene: TRBJ2-3; d_gene: NA; CDR3nt: TGTGCCAGCAGCGGAAAGCTTATTACTAGCACAGATACGCAGTATTTT; CDR3aa: CASSGKLITSTDTQYF
abundance: NA; v_gene: TRBV5-1; j_gene: TRBJ2-5; d_gene: TRBD1; CDR3nt: TGCGCCAGCAGCCGAGACAGGGTGGGTCAAGAGACCCAGTACTTC; CDR3aa: CASSRDRVGQETQYF
abundance: NA; v_gene: TRBV6-1; j_gene: TRBJ1-2; d_gene: NA; CDR3nt: TGTGCCAGCAGTGAAGATGTGGGGCTGGGCTACACCTTC; CDR3aa: CASSEDVGLGYTF
abundance: NA; v_gene: TRBV30; j_gene: TRBJ2-7; d_gene: TRBD1; CDR3nt: TGTGCCTGGAGGGTAAACAGGGGGTGGGGGGAGCAGTACTTC; CDR3aa: CAWRVNRGWGEQYF
abundance: NA; v_gene: TRBV21-1; j_gene: TRBJ1-2; d_gene: NA; CDR3nt: TGTGCCAGCAGCAACACAGGGTATCCCACCCTCCCTAACTATGGCTACACCTTC; CDR3aa: CASSNTGYPTLPNYGYTF
abundance: NA; v_gene: TRBV6-1; j_gene: TRBJ2-1; d_gene: NA; CDR3nt: TGTGCCAGCAGTGAAGCTTACCAGGGCCACAATGAGCAGTTCTTC; CDR3aa: CASSEAYQGHNEQFF
abundance: NA; v_gene: TRBV5-1; j_gene: TRBJ1-3; d_gene: TRBD1; CDR3nt: TGCGCCAGCAGCTTATGGACAGGGGCTGGAAACACCATATATTTT; CDR3aa: CASSLWTGAGNTIYF
abundance: NA; v_gene: TRBV11-2; j_gene: TRBJ1-6; d_gene: NA; CDR3nt: TGTGCCAGCAGTTCCGACAGGCAATTTCCACCCCTCCACTTT; CDR3aa: CASSSDRQFPPLHF
abundance: NA; v_gene: TRBV5-1; j_gene: TRBJ1-1; d_gene: TRBD1; CDR3nt: TGCGCCAGCAGCGTCAGGGGGCTCGAAGCTTTCTTT; CDR3aa: CASSVRGLEAFF
abundance: NA; v_gene: TRBV6-1; j_gene: TRBJ1-1; d_gene: NA; CDR3nt: TGTGCCAGCAGTGATTTGGGGGCCACTGAAGCTTTCTTT; CDR3aa: CASSDLGATEAFF
abundance: NA; v_gene: TRBV7-2; j_gene: TRBJ2-2; d_gene: TRBD2; CDR3nt: TGTGCCAGCAGCTTAGTCGCGGGGGTGAACACCGGGGAGCTGTTTTTT; CDR3aa: CASSLVAGVNTGELFF
abundance: NA; v_gene: TRBV5-4; j_gene: TRBJ2-3; d_gene: TRBD2; CDR3nt: TGTGCCAGCAGCCCTGGGACTAGCGGTGCTAGCACAGATACGCAGTATTTT; CDR3aa: CASSPGTSGASTDTQYF
abundance: NA; v_gene: TRBV5-6; j_gene: TRBJ2-1; d_gene: TRBD1; CDR3nt: TGTGCCAGCAGCTTGAGGGACAGGGGATGGGATGAGCAGTTCTTC; CDR3aa: CASSLRDRGWDEQFF
abundance: NA; v_gene: TRBV30; j_gene: TRBJ1-2; d_gene: TRBD1; CDR3nt: TGTGCCTGGAGTGAACAGGGGGCGGGGGGCTACACCTTC; CDR3aa: CAWSEQGAGGYTF
abundance: NA; v_gene: TRBV7-2; j_gene: TRBJ2-2; d_gene: NA; CDR3nt: TGTGCCAGCAGCCGGACTCCCCCGGCTAGGGAGCTGTTTTTT; CDR3aa: CASSRTPPARELFF
abundance: NA; v_gene: TRBV5-1; j_gene: TRBJ1-1; d_gene: TRBD1; CDR3nt: TGCGCCAGCAGCTCGGGACAGGGAAACACTGAAGCTTTCTTT; CDR3aa: CASSSGQGNTEAFF
abundance: NA; v_gene: TRBV5-6; j_gene: TRBJ2-7; d_gene: NA; CDR3nt: TGTGCCAGCAGCTTGGTGGCACCCCTCGAGCAGTACTTC; CDR3aa: CASSLVAPLEQYF
abundance: NA; v_gene: TRBV4-2; j_gene: TRBJ2-1; d_gene: TRBD1; CDR3nt: TGTGCCAGCAGCCAATTTATCACAGGGGACAATGAGCAGTTCTTC; CDR3aa: CASSQFITGDNEQFF
abundance: NA; v_gene: TRBV14; j_gene: TRBJ2-1; d_gene: TRBD1; CDR3nt: TGTGCCAGCAGCGCGCCGGGACAGACCTACAATGAGCAGTTCTTC; CDR3aa: CASSAPGQTYNEQFF
abundance: NA; v_gene: TRBV5-1; j_gene: TRBJ2-1; d_gene: NA; CDR3nt: TGCGCCAGCAGCGGAGCAGAGACTTCCTACAATGAGCAGTTCTTC; CDR3aa: CASSGAETSYNEQFF
abundance: NA; v_gene: TRBV6-5; j_gene: TRBJ2-3; d_gene: TRBD1; CDR3nt: TGTGCCAGCAGTTCCCCCGGGACAGGGTCAGATACGCAGTATTTT; CDR3aa: CASSSPGTGSDTQYF
abundance: NA; v_gene: TRBV30; j_gene: TRBJ1-2; d_gene: TRBD1; CDR3nt: TGTGCCTGGATTATACAGGGGTCGTATGGCTACACCTTC; CDR3aa: CAWIIQGSYGYTF
abundance: NA; v_gene: TRBV9; j_gene: TRBJ2-3; d_gene: NA; CDR3nt: TGTGCCAGCAGCCCACTCCGCCCAGCGGATACGCAGTATTTT; CDR3aa: CASSPLRPADTQYF
abundance: NA; v_gene: TRBV5-6; j_gene: TRBJ2-2; d_gene: TRBD2; CDR3nt: TGTGCCTCGGCGGGGGGGCCTAGCACCGGGGAGCTGTTTTTT; CDR3aa: CASAGGPSTGELFF
abundance: NA; v_gene: TRBV7-8; j_gene: TRBJ2-7; d_gene: NA; CDR3nt: TGTGCCAGCAGCTTTTCCGTGGAGTACGAGCAGTACTTC; CDR3aa: CASSFSVEYEQYF
abundance: NA; v_gene: TRBV6-5; j_gene: TRBJ2-1; d_gene: TRBD2; CDR3nt: TGTGCCAGCAGTAGGGGACTAGCGGGAGAGCAGTTCTTC; CDR3aa: CASSRGLAGEQFF
abundance: NA; v_gene: TRBV11-2; j_gene: TRBJ2-1; d_gene: NA; CDR3nt: TGTGCCAGCAGCTTAGATTCATTGAATGAGCAGTTCTTC; CDR3aa: CASSLDSLNEQFF
abundance: NA; v_gene: TRBV6-4; j_gene: TRBJ2-1; d_gene: TRBD2; CDR3nt: TGTGCCAGCAGTGAAAGCCCCGGACTAGTTGGGGAGCAGTTCTTC; CDR3aa: CASSESPGLVGEQFF
abundance: NA; v_gene: TRBV5-1; j_gene: TRBJ1-6; d_gene: NA; CDR3nt: TGCGCCAGCAGCCTCACAAGCGGCGGTTCACCCCTCCACTTT; CDR3aa: CASSLTSGGSPLHF
abundance: NA; v_gene: TRBV2; j_gene: TRBJ1-2; d_gene: TRBD1; CDR3nt: TGTGCCACCCAAACAGGGGGCCTTAGCGGCTACACCTTC; CDR3aa: CATQTGGLSGYTF
abundance: NA; v_gene: TRBV4-2; j_gene: TRBJ1-5; d_gene: NA; CDR3nt: TGTGCCAGCAGCCAAGAGGGCAGGGGCAATCAGCCCCAGCATTTT; CDR3aa: CASSQEGRGNQPQHF
abundance: NA; v_gene: TRBV7-2; j_gene: TRBJ2-7; d_gene: TRBD2; CDR3nt: TGTGCCAGCAGCTTTAGCGGGGGAGAATACGAGCAGTACTTC; CDR3aa: CASSFSGGEYEQYF
abundance: NA; v_gene: TRBV7-2; j_gene: TRBJ2-3; d_gene: TRBD2; CDR3nt: TGTGCCAGCAGCTCAGGACTAGCGGGGGGCACAGATACGCAGTATTTT; CDR3aa: CASSSGLAGGTDTQYF
abundance: NA; v_gene: TRBV6-5; j_gene: TRBJ1-6; d_gene: NA; CDR3nt: TGTGCCAGCAGCCCCGGCGAGGATAATTCACCCCTCCACTTT; CDR3aa: CASSPGEDNSPLHF
abundance: NA; v_gene: TRBV2; j_gene: TRBJ1-3; d_gene: NA; CDR3nt: TGTGCCAGCAGGGGCGAACTGAGCTCTGGAAACACCATATATTTT; CDR3aa: CASRGELSSGNTIYF
abundance: NA; v_gene: TRBV7-2; j_gene: TRBJ1-2; d_gene: TRBD1; CDR3nt: TGTGCCAGCAGCGCCGGACAGGGTCGGAGGGGCTATGGCTACACCTTC; CDR3aa: CASSAGQGRRGYGYTF
abundance: NA; v_gene: TRBV30; j_gene: TRBJ2-7; d_gene: TRBD1; CDR3nt: TGTGCCTACACCCGGGACAGCACCTACGAGCAGTACTTC; CDR3aa: CAYTRDSTYEQYF
abundance: medium-sized; v_gene: TRBV25-1; j_gene: TRBJ2-2; d_gene: TRBD1; CDR3nt: TGTGCCAGCAGTTCTGGGACAGGCGACACCGGGGAGCTGTTTTTT; CDR3aa: CASSSGTGDTGELFF
abundance: NA; v_gene: TRBV27; j_gene: TRBJ1-2; d_gene: NA; CDR3nt: TGTGCCAGCAGTCGTTACCCGGTCGCGATTGGGGGCTCTCGTGGCTACACCTTC; CDR3aa: CASSRYPVAIGGSRGYTF
abundance: NA; v_gene: TRBV10-3; j_gene: TRBJ1-4; d_gene: NA; CDR3nt: TGTGCCATCAGTGAGATCCAGGGTAATGAAAAACTGTTTTTT; CDR3aa: CAISEIQGNEKLFF
abundance: NA; v_gene: TRBV30; j_gene: TRBJ1-5; d_gene: NA; CDR3nt: TGTGCCTGGAGTCCGAGCCTCAATCAGCCCCAGCATTTT; CDR3aa: CAWSPSLNQPQHF
abundance: NA; v_gene: TRBV29-1; j_gene: TRBJ2-2; d_gene: NA; CDR3nt: TGCAGCGTTCAGCTGGCCTGGAGAACCGGGGAGCTGTTTTTT; CDR3aa: CSVQLAWRTGELFF
abundance: NA; v_gene: TRBV18; j_gene: TRBJ2-7; d_gene: NA; CDR3nt: TGTGCCAGCTCACCACAGAAGGAGAACGAGCAGTACTTC; CDR3aa: CASSPQKENEQYF
abundance: NA; v_gene: TRBV2; j_gene: TRBJ1-5; d_gene: NA; CDR3nt: TGTGCCAGCAGTGCTACTGCCGGCAATCAGCCCCAGCATTTT; CDR3aa: CASSATAGNQPQHF